The next 18 T cell receptor beta chains were all read from a single sample in a study of T-cell reconstitution after alpha-beta-depleted transplantation in children. Unique molecular identifiers featured in how the TCRbeta library was prepared. TCRdb reanalysed the PCR reads using MiXCR and keeps one entry per CDR3 protein. Of approximately 520,000 distinct CDR3 sequences in the sample, approximately 32% were seen once. The sequences come from PBMCs from the stem cell graft donor, collected from the stem cell graft. These receptors were taken from a human donor who donated a stem cell graft to a child with aplastic anemia.

The gene calls are TRBV9 and TRBJ2-5, with 13 bases lining up with TRBD2. V lost 4 bases to trimming and J lost 5 bases; unmatched junction nucleotides: 8. This CDR3 region has 16 residues. Germline values: CDR1 SGDLS, CDR2 YYNGEE. This chain's CDR3 is CASSIRGLAGAETQYF. In DNA form, the CDR3 reads TGTGCCAGCAGCATCCGAGGACTAGCGGGAGCGGAGACCCAGTACTTC.

The J gene is TRBJ2-7, the V gene TRBV3-1; the D is unclear. Trimming cost V 1 base and J 5 bases, with 6 bases left between them. The CDR3 is 12 amino acids. Germline V gene data show CDR1 as LGHDT and CDR2 as YNNKEL (reference sequence). The CDR3 reads CASSQVPHEQYF. The CDR3 DNA follows: TGTGCCAGCAGCCAAGTTCCCCACGAGCAGTACTTC.

Only a few counts were recorded for this clonotype. Written as DNA, the CDR3 is TGCAGTGCTAGCAGGGGGGGGAGCAATCAGCCCCAGCATTTT. Translation: CSASRGGSNQPQHF. The rearrangement joins TRBV20-1 to TRBJ1-5; TRBD1 matches 7 bases. Germline values: CDR1 DFQATT, CDR2 SNEGSKA (reference sequence). The CDR3 runs to 14 residues. J lost 1 base, V lost 3 bases, and 3 bases had no gene match.

The V gene is TRBV12-3 or TRBV12-4, the J gene TRBJ1-2, with D uncertain. The CDR3 loop spans 10 amino acids. The V end was cut by 10 bases, the J end by 4 bases, with 7 bases between. CDR3 in DNA: TGTGCCACTGGCTCCTATGGCTACACCTTC. Protein sequence: CATGSYGYTF.

This clonotype has just a few counts. V and J are TRBV7-2 and TRBJ2-3, with D unclear. V lost 3 bases to trimming and J lost 1 base, with 8 bases between them. CDR1 and CDR2 (germline): SGHTA, FQGNSA. This CDR3 is built from 14 residues. In nucleotides, the CDR3 is TGTGCCAGCAGCTTTTCGGCGGGCACAGATACGCAGTATTTT. Translation gives CASSFSAGTDTQYF.

This clonotype was observed a few times. This chain connects TRBV4-3 to TRBJ2-3; D is possibly TRBD2 (5 bases). V was trimmed by 5 bases and J by 3 bases, leaving 15 bases between them. This CDR3 has 15 amino acids. The germline gives CDR1 LGHNA, CDR2 YSLEER. Here the CDR3 reads CASSLLGRETDTQYF. In DNA form, the CDR3 reads TGCGCCAGCAGCTTACTGGGAAGGGAGACAGATACGCAGTATTTT.

The chain links TRBV6-2 or TRBV6-3 to TRBJ1-2; D gene unclear. Germline assignment: CDR1 MNHEY and CDR2 SVGEGT. Trimming took 0 bases from V and 8 from J, leaving 13 bases between them. There are 14 residues in the CDR3. The CDR3 spells CASSYSQTGSGYTF. DNA of the CDR3: TGTGCCAGCAGTTACTCACAGACTGGCTCCGGCTACACCTTC.

The chain combines TRBV7-8 with TRBJ2-7, with 7 bases matching TRBD2. V gave up 5 bases and J gave up 6 bases; unmatched junction bases: 22. The germline gives CDR1 SGHVS, CDR2 FQNEAQ. The CDR3 is 18 amino acids. The CDR3 is CASSRTSSGGRAGAEQYV. Here the CDR3 DNA reads TGTGCCAGCAGCCGCACATCATCGGGCGGGAGAGCTGGCGCCGAGCAGTACGTC.

In this sample, this clonotype turned up a few times. The chain recombines TRBV29-1 with TRBJ1-2; D not resolved. Per germline, CDR1 SQVTM and CDR2 ANQGSEA. The CDR3 is made up of 12 amino acids. The ends were cut back, 7 bases at V and 2 bases at J, with 11 bases in the middle. The CDR3 is CSEGDRNYGYTF. The DNA for the CDR3 is TGCAGCGAGGGCGACCGGAACTATGGCTACACCTTC.

The chain joins TRBV6-1 to TRBJ1-2; D ambiguous. V was trimmed by 6 bases and J by 2 bases, leaving 13 bases between them. Germline CDR1 MNHNS, CDR2 SASEGT. This CDR3 spans 14 amino acids. The chain's CDR3 is CASSPLNRNYGYTF. Here the CDR3 DNA reads TGTGCCAGCAGCCCCCTCAACAGAAACTATGGCTACACCTTC.

The rearrangement links TRBV7-3 to TRBJ2-5; 8 nucleotides align to TRBD2. The CDR3 runs to 16 residues. CDR1 SGHTA and CDR2 FQGTGA come from the germline V gene. Trimming cost V 5 bases and J 0 bases; bases outside gene matches: 8. In DNA form, the CDR3 reads TGTGCCAGCAGCCTAAATAGCGGGACGAACCAAGAGACCCAGTACTTC. Translation gives CASSLNSGTNQETQYF. The whole variable domain, filled in from reference TRBV7-3 and TRBJ2-5, reads GAGVSQTPSNKVTEKGKYVELRCDPISGHTALYWYRQSLGQGPEFLIYFQGTGAADDSGLPNDRFFAVRPEGSVSTLKIQRTERGDSAVYLCASSLNSGTNQETQYFGPGTRLLVL.

This rearrangement joins TRBV7-9 to TRBJ1-3; 7 bases match TRBD1. V dropped 7 bases and J dropped 2; count of bases not matched to a gene: 8. The germline V gene has CDR1 SEHNR and CDR2 FQNEAQ (reference sequence). CDR3 length: 15 residues. The chain's CDR3 is CASTDREGPGNTIYF. The CDR3, as DNA: TGTGCCAGCACAGACAGGGAGGGTCCTGGAAACACCATATATTTT.

This clonotype was observed a few times. The genes are TRBV12-3 or TRBV12-4 and TRBJ1-2, with TRBD1 matching over 9 bases. The CDR3 loop spans 14 amino acids. With 6 bases clipped from V and 7 bases from J, the junction kept 9 bases outside the gene matches. Here the CDR3 reads CASSPGTGFGGYTF. The CDR3 DNA reads as TGTGCCAGCAGCCCCGGGACAGGGTTTGGTGGCTACACCTTC.

The chain combines TRBV29-1 with TRBJ2-3; possible D gene TRBD1, 5 bases. V shed 3 bases and J shed 2 bases, with 12 bases lying between them. The CDR3 is made up of 14 amino acids. The V gene's germline CDR1 is SQVTM and CDR2 ANQGSEA. CDR3 nucleotides: TGCAGCGTTGAGGGCAGGGCAGACACAGATACGCAGTATTTT. It is translated as CSVEGRADTDTQYF.

This rearrangement joins TRBV25-1 to TRBJ2-1; D is possibly TRBD1 (5 bases). With 1 base removed from V and 8 bases from J, the gap between germline ends came to 18 bases. The germline V gene has CDR1 MGHDK and CDR2 SYGVNS. This CDR3 contains 16 residues. CDR3: CASSESVGLRGYEQFF. As DNA, the CDR3 is TGTGCCAGCAGTGAATCCGTGGGATTAAGGGGTTATGAGCAGTTCTTC.

The chain is built from TRBV4-1 and TRBJ2-1, with D possibly being TRBD1 (5 bases). The CDR3 totals 16 residues. The V gene lost 1 base and the J gene lost 3 bases, with 13 bases spanning the gap. Germline lookup yields CDR1 MGHRA and CDR2 YSYEKL. This CDR3 reads CASSQATGSNYNEQFF. DNA of the CDR3: TGCGCCAGCAGCCAAGCCACAGGCTCCAACTACAATGAGCAGTTCTTC.

This clonotype was counted a few times. The chain is built from TRBV19 and TRBJ2-6; no firm D call. This CDR3 is 13 amino acids long. Trimming stripped 5 bases from V and 2 bases from J, with 4 bases between. Per germline, CDR1 LNHDA and CDR2 SQIVND (reference sequence). CDR3 residues: CASSLTGANVLTF. The DNA of the CDR3 is TGTGCCAGTAGTTTAACTGGGGCCAACGTCCTGACTTTC.

The rearrangement links TRBV12-3 or TRBV12-4 to TRBJ2-5; 7 positions match TRBD2. This CDR3 contains 16 residues. J gave up 2 bases and V 1 base, and 7 bases lay outside the gene matches. The CDR3 loop reads CASSLESGNIQETQYF. DNA for the CDR3: TGTGCCAGCAGTTTAGAAAGCGGGAACATACAAGAGACCCAGTACTTC.